The rows below give T cell receptor beta chains drawn from one sample of a study of T cells in Graves' hyperthyroidism and ophthalmopathy. TCRdb re-called the multiplex PCR reads with MiXCR, one entry per CDR3 protein. The sample yields 610,000 or so distinct CDR3 sequences, approximately 44% seen once. Input material: peripheral blood or thyroid tissue (not recorded which). The receptors here all came from a woman younger than 30 with Graves' hyperthyroidism. Both conserved end residues are part of each CDR3. A D gene is named only where the DNA matches it firmly. Clone size, where shown, is once, few, many, or a class for clones that have expanded.

TRBV6-5	many	TRBJ1-5	15	-	CASRARGLADQPQHF
TRBV24-1	many	TRBJ2-7	20	TRBD2	CATSDLSRASGKEGTYEQYF
TRBV20-1	-	TRBJ2-7	13	TRBD1	CSALGTGGYEQYF
TRBV4-1	-	TRBJ1-5	14	-	CASSQEGATQPQHF
TRBV27	many	TRBJ2-7	14	-	CASSPTSAVYEQYF
TRBV11-3	-	TRBJ1-3	16	-	CASSSPVLTKGNTIYF
TRBV19	many	TRBJ2-2	15	-	CASSIVQGYTGELFF
TRBV7-9	many	TRBJ1-2	15	-	CASSYSRGSNYGYTF
TRBV4-1	-	TRBJ1-5	17	-	CASSQDPDGGSRQPQHF
TRBV20-1	-	TRBJ1-5	16	-	CSASSPPGGLGQPQHF
TRBV12-3/TRBV12-4	many	TRBJ2-7	15	-	CASSFGVSIFYEQYF
TRBV20-1	many	TRBJ1-4	18	-	CSARGREDKPLRNEKLFF
TRBV2	few	TRBJ2-3	13	-	CASSGGPGDTQYF
TRBV29-1	once	TRBJ2-2	17	TRBD1	CSVESGPHTGGTGELFF
TRBV20-1	-	TRBJ1-2	13	-	CSARGLAGYGYTF
TRBV7-9	-	TRBJ1-1	15	-	CASSPRQGSHTEAFF
TRBV2	-	TRBJ1-2	12	-	CASSLSAYGYTF
TRBV5-6	many	TRBJ2-5	14	-	CASSLFRGEETQYF
TRBV2	many	TRBJ1-2	13	TRBD1	CASSRRGFGGYTF
TRBV12-3/TRBV12-4	once	TRBJ2-2	16	-	CASSLARVPNTGELFF
TRBV20-1	-	TRBJ1-2	13	-	CSARDARQSLHTF
TRBV11-1	-	TRBJ1-4	14	-	CASSLDTINEKLFF
TRBV29-1	-	TRBJ1-1	13	-	CSPGTPVNTEAFF
TRBV29-1	many	TRBJ1-2	11	-	CSVEDRAVRTF
TRBV20-1	-	TRBJ1-1	17	-	CSAPGTSGRGTNTEAFF
TRBV6-4	many	TRBJ1-1	13	-	CASSSAGNTEAFF
TRBV7-6	once	TRBJ2-6	15	-	CASSSSETRANVLTF
TRBV7-9	few	TRBJ2-1	15	-	CASSLSGLINNEQFF
TRBV10-3	-	TRBJ1-5	14	TRBD1	CATAGTGGNQPQHF
TRBV2	-	TRBJ1-5	12	-	CASSEGAASEHF
TRBV5-5	-	TRBJ1-4	16	-	CACNPGPGHAGEKLFF
TRBV10-2	many	TRBJ1-1	16	TRBD1	CASSLGQAISVTEAFF
TRBV7-9	-	TRBJ1-2	13	TRBD1	CASSRTGGYGYTF
TRBV27	many	TRBJ1-2	15	-	CASSLSGATNYGYTF
TRBV20-1	many	TRBJ1-1	13	TRBD1	CSALRDRNTEAFF
TRBV30	few	TRBJ2-5	14	-	CAWGWGESQETQYF
TRBV7-6	once	TRBJ1-5	12	-	CASDASNQPQHF
TRBV10-2	many	TRBJ2-7	11	TRBD2	CASRAGTSKYF
TRBV29-1	-	TRBJ1-4	14	TRBD1	CSVDRGQGEEKLFF
TRBV19	many	TRBJ2-2	16	-	CASSSMEAANTGELFF
TRBV9	many	TRBJ1-6	15	TRBD1	CASSTDGRGGSPLHF
TRBV7-9	many	TRBJ2-5	14	TRBD1	CASSSKDREETQYF
TRBV30	many	TRBJ1-1	14	-	CAWSPKRLNTEAFF
TRBV20-1	few	TRBJ2-2	16	TRBD1	CSARDLTGGDTGELFF
TRBV2	many	TRBJ1-4	12	-	CASSDRGEKLFF
TRBV2	-	TRBJ1-6	14	-	CASSAISASSPLHF
TRBV7-9	-	TRBJ1-5	14	-	CASSPPWGNQPQHF
TRBV20-1	-	TRBJ1-1	12	-	CSSRTVNTEAFF
TRBV10-2	-	TRBJ2-7	18	TRBD2	CASSDRSGTSGSSYEQYF
TRBV13	many	TRBJ1-1	14	TRBD1	CASSWAGGGTEAFF
TRBV19	many	TRBJ1-5	17	TRBD1	CASSIGSGTGGNQPQHF
TRBV12-3/TRBV12-4	many	TRBJ1-2	13	TRBD1	CASTPGQGAGYTF
TRBV14	many	TRBJ2-7	12	TRBD1	CASRDRGFEQYF
TRBV5-8	many	TRBJ1-2	15	-	CASRSLRETFYGYTF
TRBV10-2	many	TRBJ1-5	16	-	CASSESWRGSNQPQHF
TRBV2	-	TRBJ1-2	15	TRBD1	CASKVGTGVVAGYTF
TRBV20-1	-	-	12	-	CSLVISSYEQYF
TRBV10-3	-	TRBJ2-5	16	TRBD2	CAISARAGGGQETQYF
TRBV12-3/TRBV12-4	many	TRBJ2-5	14	-	CASSLGGPQETQYF